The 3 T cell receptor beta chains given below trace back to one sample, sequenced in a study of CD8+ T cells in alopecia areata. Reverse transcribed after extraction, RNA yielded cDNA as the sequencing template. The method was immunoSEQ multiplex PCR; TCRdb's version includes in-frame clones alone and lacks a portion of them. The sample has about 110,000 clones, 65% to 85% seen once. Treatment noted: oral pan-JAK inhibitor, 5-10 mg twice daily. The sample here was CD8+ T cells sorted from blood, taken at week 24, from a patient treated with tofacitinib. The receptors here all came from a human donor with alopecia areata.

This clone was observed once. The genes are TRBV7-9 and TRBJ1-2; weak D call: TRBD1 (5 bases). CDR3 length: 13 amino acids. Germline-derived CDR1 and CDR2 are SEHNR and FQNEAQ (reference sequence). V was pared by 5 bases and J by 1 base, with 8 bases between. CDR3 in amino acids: CASSPRDNYGYTF. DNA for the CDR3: TGTGCCAGCAGCCCCAGGGATAACTATGGCTACACCTTC. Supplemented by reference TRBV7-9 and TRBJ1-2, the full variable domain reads DTGVSQNPRHKITKRGQNVTFRCDPISEHNRLYWYRQTLGQGPEFLTYFQNEAQLEKSRLLSDRFSAERPKGSFSTLEIQRTEQGDSAMYLCASSPRDNYGYTFGSGTRLTVV.

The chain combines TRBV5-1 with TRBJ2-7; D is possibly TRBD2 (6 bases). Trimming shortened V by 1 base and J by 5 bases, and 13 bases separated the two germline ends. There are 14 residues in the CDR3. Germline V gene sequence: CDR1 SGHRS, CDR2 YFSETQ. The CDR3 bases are TGCGCCAGCAGCTTGACCGGGGGTTTGGACGAGCAGTACTTC. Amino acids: CASSLTGGLDEQYF.

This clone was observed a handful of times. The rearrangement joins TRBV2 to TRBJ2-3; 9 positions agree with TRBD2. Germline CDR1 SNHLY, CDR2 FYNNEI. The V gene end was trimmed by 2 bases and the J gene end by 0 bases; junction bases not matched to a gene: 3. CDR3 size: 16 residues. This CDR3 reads CASSEQAGGSTDTQYF. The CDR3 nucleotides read TGTGCCAGCAGTGAACAAGCGGGGGGAAGCACAGATACGCAGTATTTT.